Sequencing of this T cell receptor beta chain was carried out in a study of blood T cell repertoires in COVID-19. TCRdb's copy holds only in-frame clones and misses some; the assay was immunoSEQ multiplex PCR. The top ten clones hold 6.5% to 10% of a sample with about 110,000 clones, approximately 78% of them seen once. V trimming: 8 bases; J trimming: 0 bases; junction bases outside the gene matches: 3. CDR1 is MGHRA and CDR2 is YSYEKL in the germline V gene. The CDR3 totals 14 residues. The gene calls are TRBV4-1 and TRBJ1-4; 7 bases align to TRBD1. Specimen: peripheral blood. The sequence was collected from a man aged 65 to 85 with acute or convalescent COVID-19. CDR3 nucleotide sequence: TGCGCCAGCGCCGGGACAGCAACTAATGAAAAACTGTTTTTT. The encoded protein is CASAGTATNEKLFF.